These 2 T cell receptor beta chains share one sample of origin, sequenced in a study of identical twins. One entry per CDR3 protein, called by TCRdb with MiXCR from the 5' RACE reads. The sample lists 400,000 to 600,000 distinct CDR3 sequences, around 24% occurring once. This sample was shared with a second study, whose subject was yellow fever vaccine responses in identical twins.

Sequenced input: CD4+ T cells sorted from blood. Receptors originate from a woman younger than 35 in good health.

The rearrangement links TRBV2 to TRBJ2-7, with D unclear. Germline loops: CDR1 SNHLY, CDR2 FYNNEI. CDR3 length equals 11 residues. CDR3 nucleotide sequence: TGTGCACCGAGTGCCTCCTACGAGCAGTACGTC. This translates into CAPSASYEQYV.

This clonotype came up a few times. The rearrangement links TRBV5-5 to TRBJ2-5; the D gene could be TRBD1 or TRBD2 (5 bases each). Germline assignment: CDR1 SGHKS and CDR2 YYEKEE (reference sequence). The CDR3 is 15 residues long. V was clipped by 0 bases and J by 0 bases, with 9 bases between them. CDR3 DNA: TGTGCCAGCAGCTTGGGTGGGGGTTACCAAGAGACCCAGTACTTC. Translated, it gives CASSLGGGYQETQYF. The full variable domain, in which reference TRBV5-5 and TRBJ2-5 provide the parts outside the CDR3, is DAGVTQSPTHLIKTRGQQVTLRCSPISGHKSVSWYQQVLGQGPQFIFQYYEKEERGRGNFPDRFSARQFPNYSSELNVNALLLGDSALYLCASSLGGGYQETQYFGPGTRLLVL.